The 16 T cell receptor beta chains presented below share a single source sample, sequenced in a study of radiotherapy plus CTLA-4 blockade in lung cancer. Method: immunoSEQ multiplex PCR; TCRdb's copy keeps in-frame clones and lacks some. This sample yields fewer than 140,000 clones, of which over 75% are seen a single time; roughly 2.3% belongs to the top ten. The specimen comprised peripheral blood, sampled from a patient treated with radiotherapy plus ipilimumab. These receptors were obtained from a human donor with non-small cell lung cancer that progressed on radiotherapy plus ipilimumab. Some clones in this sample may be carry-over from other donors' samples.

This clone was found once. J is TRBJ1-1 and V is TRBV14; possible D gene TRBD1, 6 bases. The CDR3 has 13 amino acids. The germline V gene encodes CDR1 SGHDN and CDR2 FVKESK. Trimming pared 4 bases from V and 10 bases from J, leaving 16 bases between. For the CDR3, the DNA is TGTGCCAGCAGCCGGATAAGACAGGCAGGAGCTTTCTTT. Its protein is CASSRIRQAGAFF.

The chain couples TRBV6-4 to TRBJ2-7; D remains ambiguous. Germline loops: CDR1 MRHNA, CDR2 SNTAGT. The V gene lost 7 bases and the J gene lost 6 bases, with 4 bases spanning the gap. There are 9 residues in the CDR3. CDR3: CASKGEQYF. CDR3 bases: TGTGCCAGCAAAGGCGAGCAGTACTTC.

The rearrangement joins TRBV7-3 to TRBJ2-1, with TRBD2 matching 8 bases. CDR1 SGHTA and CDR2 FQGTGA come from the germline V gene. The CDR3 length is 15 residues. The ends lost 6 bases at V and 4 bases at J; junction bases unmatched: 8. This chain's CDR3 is CASSPTRGGYNEQFF. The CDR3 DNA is TGTGCCAGCAGTCCGACCCGGGGGGGATACAATGAGCAGTTCTTC.

The CDR3 region has the DNA TGTGCCAGCAGTCGGCCCAGTAGGGGCTACACCTTC. It specifies CASSRPSRGYTF. The J gene is TRBJ1-2, the V gene TRBV6-5; no firm D call. Germline loops: CDR1 MNHEY, CDR2 SVGAGI. V lost 5 bases and J lost 8, with 12 bases in between. This CDR3 has 12 amino acids.

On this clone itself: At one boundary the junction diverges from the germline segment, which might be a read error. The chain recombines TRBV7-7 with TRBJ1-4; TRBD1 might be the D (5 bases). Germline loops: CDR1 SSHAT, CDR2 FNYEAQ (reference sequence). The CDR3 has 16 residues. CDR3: CASSLARDHGGEKLFF. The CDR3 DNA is TGTGCTAGCAGCTTAGCCCGGGACCACGGAGGTGAAAAACTGTTTTTT. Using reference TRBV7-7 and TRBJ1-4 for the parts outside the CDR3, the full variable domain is GAGVSQSPRYKVTKRGQDVTLRCDPISSHATLYWYQQALGQGPEFLTYFNYEAQPDKSGLPSDRFSAERPEGSISTLTIQRTEQRDSAMYRCASSLARDHGGEKLFFGSGTQLSVL.

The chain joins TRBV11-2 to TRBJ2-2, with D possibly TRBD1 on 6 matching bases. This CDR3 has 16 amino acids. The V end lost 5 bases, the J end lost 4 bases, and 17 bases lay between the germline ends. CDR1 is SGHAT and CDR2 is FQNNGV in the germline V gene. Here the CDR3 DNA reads TGTGCCAGCAGCCTCATGCAGGGACATATCACCGGGGAGCTGTTTTTT. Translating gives CASSLMQGHITGELFF. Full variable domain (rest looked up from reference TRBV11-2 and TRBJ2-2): EAGVAQSPRYKIIEKRQSVAFWCNPISGHATLYWYQQILGQGPKLLIQFQNNGVVDDSQLPKDRFSAERLKGVDSTLKIQPAKLEDSAVYLCASSLMQGHITGELFFGEGSRLTVL.

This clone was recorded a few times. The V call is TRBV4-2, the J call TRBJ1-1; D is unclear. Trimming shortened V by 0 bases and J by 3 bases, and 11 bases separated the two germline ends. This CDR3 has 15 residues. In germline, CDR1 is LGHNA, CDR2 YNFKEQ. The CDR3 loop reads CASSQEYKSYTEAFF. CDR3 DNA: TGTGCCAGCAGCCAAGAGTACAAGAGCTACACTGAAGCTTTCTTT.

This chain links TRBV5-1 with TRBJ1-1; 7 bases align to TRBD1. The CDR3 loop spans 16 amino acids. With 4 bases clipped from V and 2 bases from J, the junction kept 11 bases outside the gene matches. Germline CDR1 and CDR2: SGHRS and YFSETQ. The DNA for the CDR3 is TGCGCCAGCAGCCCCATAGCGACAGGGTCAAACACTGAAGCTTTCTTT. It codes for CASSPIATGSNTEAFF.

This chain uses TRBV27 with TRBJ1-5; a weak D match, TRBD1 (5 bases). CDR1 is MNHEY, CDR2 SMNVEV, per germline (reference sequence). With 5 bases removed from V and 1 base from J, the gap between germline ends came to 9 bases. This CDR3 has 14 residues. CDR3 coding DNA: TGTGCCAGCAGTCCCCGACAGAGCAATCAGCCCCAGCATTTT. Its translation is CASSPRQSNQPQHF.

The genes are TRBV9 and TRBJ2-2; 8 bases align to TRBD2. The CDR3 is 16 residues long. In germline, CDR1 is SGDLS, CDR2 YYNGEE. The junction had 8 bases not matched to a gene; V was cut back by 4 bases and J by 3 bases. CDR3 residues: CASSNHGGAYTGELFF. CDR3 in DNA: TGTGCCAGCAGCAACCACGGGGGGGCCTACACCGGGGAGCTGTTTTTT.

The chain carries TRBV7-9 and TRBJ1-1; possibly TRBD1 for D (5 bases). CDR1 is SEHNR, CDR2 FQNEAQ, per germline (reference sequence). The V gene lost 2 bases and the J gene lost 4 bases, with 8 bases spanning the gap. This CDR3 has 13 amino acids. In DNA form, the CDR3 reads TGTGCCAGCAGCTTATTCGGGGGCACTGAAGCTTTCTTT. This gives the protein CASSLFGGTEAFF.

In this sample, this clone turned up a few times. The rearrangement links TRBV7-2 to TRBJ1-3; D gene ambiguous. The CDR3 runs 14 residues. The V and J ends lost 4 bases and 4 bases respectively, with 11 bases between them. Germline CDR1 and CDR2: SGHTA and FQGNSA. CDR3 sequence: CASSSRLSGNTIYF. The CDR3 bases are TGTGCCAGCAGCTCGCGATTGTCGGGAAACACCATATATTTT.

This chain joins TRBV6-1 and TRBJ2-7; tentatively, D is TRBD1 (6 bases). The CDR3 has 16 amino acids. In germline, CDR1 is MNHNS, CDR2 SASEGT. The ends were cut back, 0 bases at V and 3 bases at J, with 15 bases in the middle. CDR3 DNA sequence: TGTGCCAGCAGTGAAGCGCAGGGACATTCAATCTACGAGCAGTACTTC. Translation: CASSEAQGHSIYEQYF.

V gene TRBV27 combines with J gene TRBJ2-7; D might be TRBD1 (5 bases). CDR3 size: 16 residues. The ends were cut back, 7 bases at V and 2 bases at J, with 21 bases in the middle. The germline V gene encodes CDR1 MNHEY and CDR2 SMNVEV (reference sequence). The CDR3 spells CASTPSQGSLTYEQYF. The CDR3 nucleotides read TGTGCCAGCACCCCCTCTCAGGGTAGTCTAACCTACGAGCAGTACTTC.

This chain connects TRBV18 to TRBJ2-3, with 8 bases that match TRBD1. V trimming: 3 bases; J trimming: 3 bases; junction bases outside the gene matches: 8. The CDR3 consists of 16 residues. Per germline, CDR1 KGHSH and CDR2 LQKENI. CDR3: CASSPGQGFGTDTQYF. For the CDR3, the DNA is TGTGCCAGCTCACCTGGACAGGGTTTTGGGACAGATACGCAGTATTTT.

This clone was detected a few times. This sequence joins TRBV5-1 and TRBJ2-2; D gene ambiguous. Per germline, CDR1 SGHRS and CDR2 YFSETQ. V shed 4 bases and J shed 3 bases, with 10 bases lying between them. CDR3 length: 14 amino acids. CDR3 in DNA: TGCGCCAGCAGCCTGAACGGAGACACCGGGGAGCTGTTTTTT. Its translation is CASSLNGDTGELFF.